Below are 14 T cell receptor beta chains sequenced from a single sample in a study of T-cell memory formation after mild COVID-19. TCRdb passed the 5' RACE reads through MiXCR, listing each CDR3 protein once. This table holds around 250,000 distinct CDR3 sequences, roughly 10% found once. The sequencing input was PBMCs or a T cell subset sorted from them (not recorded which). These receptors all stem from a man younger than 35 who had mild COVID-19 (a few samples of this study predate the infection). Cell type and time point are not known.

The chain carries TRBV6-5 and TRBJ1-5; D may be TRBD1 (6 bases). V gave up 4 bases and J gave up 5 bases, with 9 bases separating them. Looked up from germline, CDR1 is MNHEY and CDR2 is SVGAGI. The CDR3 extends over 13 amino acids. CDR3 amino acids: CASSFRQDQPQHF. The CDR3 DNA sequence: TGTGCCAGCAGTTTTCGACAGGATCAGCCCCAGCATTTT.

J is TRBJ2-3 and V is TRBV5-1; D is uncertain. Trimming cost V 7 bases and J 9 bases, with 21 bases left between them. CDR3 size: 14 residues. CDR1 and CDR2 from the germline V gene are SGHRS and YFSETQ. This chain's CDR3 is CASVVDSTSGTQYF. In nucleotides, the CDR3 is TGCGCCAGCGTTGTAGATTCGACTTCGGGCACGCAGTATTTT.

CDR3 nucleotides: TGTGCCAGCAGCCCCGCCCCCGAGAGGGAGCAGTACTTC. Encoded protein: CASSPAPEREQYF. This sequence joins TRBV4-2 and TRBJ2-7; D ambiguous. Looked up from germline, CDR1 is LGHNA and CDR2 is YNFKEQ. V was clipped by 4 bases and J by 7 bases, with 14 bases between them. There are 13 residues in the CDR3.

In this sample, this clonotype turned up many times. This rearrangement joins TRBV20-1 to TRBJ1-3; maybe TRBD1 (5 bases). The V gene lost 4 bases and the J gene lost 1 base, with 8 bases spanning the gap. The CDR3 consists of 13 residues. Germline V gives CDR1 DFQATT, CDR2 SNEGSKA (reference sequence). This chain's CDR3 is CSATQGSGNTIYF. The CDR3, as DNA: TGCAGTGCTACGCAGGGATCTGGAAACACCATATATTTT.

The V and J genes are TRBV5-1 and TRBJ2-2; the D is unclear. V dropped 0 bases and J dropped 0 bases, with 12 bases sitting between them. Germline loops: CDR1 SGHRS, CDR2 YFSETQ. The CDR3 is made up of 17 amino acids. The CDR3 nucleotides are TGCGCCAGCAGCTTGGCCTCGGAGTTCGCGAACACCGGGGAGCTGTTTTTT. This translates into CASSLASEFANTGELFF.

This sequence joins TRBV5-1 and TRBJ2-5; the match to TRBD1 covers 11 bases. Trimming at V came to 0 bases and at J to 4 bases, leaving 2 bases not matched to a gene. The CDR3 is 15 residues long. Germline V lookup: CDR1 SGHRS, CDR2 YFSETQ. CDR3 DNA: TGCGCCAGCAGCTTGGACGGGACAGGGGGAGAGACCCAGTACTTC. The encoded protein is CASSLDGTGGETQYF.

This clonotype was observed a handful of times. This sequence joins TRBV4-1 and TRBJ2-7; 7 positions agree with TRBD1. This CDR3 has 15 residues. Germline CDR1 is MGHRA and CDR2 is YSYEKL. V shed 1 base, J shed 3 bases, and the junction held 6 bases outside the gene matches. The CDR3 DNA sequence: TGCGCCAGCAGCCAAGGACAGGGTAACGACTACGAGCAGTACGTC. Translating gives CASSQGQGNDYEQYV.

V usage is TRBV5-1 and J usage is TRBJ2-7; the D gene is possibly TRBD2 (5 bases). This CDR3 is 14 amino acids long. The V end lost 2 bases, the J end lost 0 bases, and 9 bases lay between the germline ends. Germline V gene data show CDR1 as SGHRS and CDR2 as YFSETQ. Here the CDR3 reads CASSFEGNSYEQYF. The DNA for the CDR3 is TGCGCCAGCAGCTTCGAGGGCAACTCCTACGAGCAGTACTTC.

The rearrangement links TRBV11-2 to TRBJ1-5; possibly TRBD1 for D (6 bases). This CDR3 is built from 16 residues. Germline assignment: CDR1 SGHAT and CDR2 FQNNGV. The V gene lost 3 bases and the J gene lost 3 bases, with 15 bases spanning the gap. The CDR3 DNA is TGTGCCAGCAGCTTGGAAAGCCGGGACAACAATCAGCCCCAGCATTTT. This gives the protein CASSLESRDNNQPQHF.

The CDR3 DNA reads TGCGCCAGCAGCCAATTCTCCCGGGGAGGAACTGAAGCTTTCTTT. Encoded protein: CASSQFSRGGTEAFF. The rearrangement uses TRBV4-3 and TRBJ1-1, with no clear D. This CDR3 spans 15 amino acids. Between the trimmed V and J ends, which lost 2 bases and 5 bases, there was a span of 15 bases. The germline V gene encodes CDR1 LGHNA and CDR2 YSLEER.

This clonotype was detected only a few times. CDR3 sequence reads: CASSFSQDETQYF. CDR3 DNA: TGTGCCAGCAGCTTTAGTCAGGACGAGACCCAGTACTTC. This rearrangement joins TRBV7-2 to TRBJ2-5; the D is unclear. The germline CDR1 and CDR2 sequences are SGHTA and FQGNSA. The V and J ends lost 3 bases and 5 bases respectively, with 10 bases between them. The CDR3 extends over 13 amino acids.

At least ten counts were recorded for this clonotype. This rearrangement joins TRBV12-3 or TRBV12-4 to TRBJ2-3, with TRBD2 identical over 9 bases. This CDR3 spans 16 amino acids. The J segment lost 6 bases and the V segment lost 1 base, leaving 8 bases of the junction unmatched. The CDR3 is CASSLDSSGATDTQYF. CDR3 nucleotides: TGTGCCAGCAGTTTAGATTCTAGCGGGGCAACGGATACGCAGTATTTT.

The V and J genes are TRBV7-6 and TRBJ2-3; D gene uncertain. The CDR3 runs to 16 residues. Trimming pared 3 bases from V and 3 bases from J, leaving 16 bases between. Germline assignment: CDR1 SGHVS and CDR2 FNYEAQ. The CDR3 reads CASSFGPDRSTDTQYF. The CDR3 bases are TGTGCCAGCAGCTTTGGGCCAGATCGTAGTACAGATACGCAGTATTTT.

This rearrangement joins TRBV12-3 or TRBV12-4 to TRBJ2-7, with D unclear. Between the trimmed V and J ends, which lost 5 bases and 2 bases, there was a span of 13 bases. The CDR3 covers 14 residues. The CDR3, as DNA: TGTGCCAGCAGTCGACCTGAAGTTCCCTACGAGCAGTACGTC. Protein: CASSRPEVPYEQYV.